This record looks at one T cell receptor (beta chain) sequence and its context. It has no known antigen specificity. Base-call qualities are not available, and no considerably larger clone is one nucleotide away. In total, just over 650 healthy bone marrow donors made up the cohort. At the time of sampling, every cohort member was nominally healthy, though immune exposures that went unrecorded were likely present. The donor was CMV seronegative and was included in the group of hundreds of seronegative cohort members. A peripheral blood sample was provided by each donor, and peripheral blood mononuclear cells were used for TCR beta sequencing. The Qiagen DNeasy Blood Extraction Kit was used to extract genomic DNA from the blood cell samples. This record comes from a study of cytomegalovirus exposure and HLA in healthy donors (dated by TCRdb to 2016 to 2017). A note on the overall study: An earlier analysis of fewer than 750 of the donors reported about 300 Gb of sequence data and 95 million to 140 million unique TCR beta sequences obtained from about 170 million T cells. A later genetic analysis took genome-wide SNP genotypes for about 65% of the 666 donors and used that subset as a discovery cohort. In the later analysis, no new phenotypic data were used to find candidate immune exposures; instead, reliance was placed on TCR beta sequences and their occurrence across donors. Four to six DR-DQ haplotypes were handled as single units for association and clustering, since linkage in the cohort was strong. HLA typing covered class I and class II loci at four-digit resolution. Every discovery cohort repertoire had been produced on one sequencing platform. An earlier analysis of roughly 580 of the donors used high-throughput TCR beta sequencing to judge whether each TCR beta V gene segment behaved as functional or pseudogenic. Among 398 genotyped donors of the cohort, an average of about 220,000 unique TCR beta nucleotide sequences was sequenced per donor, of which roughly 18% were non-productive. An early release covering approximately 600 HLA-typed donors comprised around 300 gigabases of sequencing data and around 80 million unique TCR sequences. Alongside the repertoire data, information on donor age, sex, ethnicity and CMV serostatus was compiled. The study was designed to test whether signatures of past pathogen exposure could be identified by cataloging public T cell receptors. Typing coverage varied by locus: about 620-630 donors for A, B, C, DRB1 and DQB1; roughly 510 for DQA1; more than 600 for DPA1; approximately 450 for DPB1. Among the roughly 400 genotyped donors, roughly 80% belonged to the genetic ancestry cluster associated with self-reported Caucasian donors. To predict cytomegalovirus infection status, the study combined high-throughput TCR immunosequencing, statistical association of individual TCRs with disease status, and machine learning. Using immunosequencing, the study profiled T cell repertoires from about 650 subjects and related those repertoires to cytomegalovirus serostatus. Along with the approximately 620-subject first cohort, a separate validation cohort of roughly 110 different subjects was used. A later analysis re-analyzed previously published TCR beta repertoires from 600 to 850 donors and added high-resolution HLA genotyping to study TCR occurrence patterns.

The library came from the immunoSEQ multiplex PCR assay. For the multiplex PCR, a mixture combining 60 forward primers for TCR Vbeta segments and 13 reverse primers for TCR Jbeta segments was used. The CDR3 region of rearranged TCR beta genes was amplified from genomic DNA by a multiplex PCR assay. The Illumina HiSeq System was used to sequence the amplified TCR beta libraries as 87-base-pair reads. Under the source paper's analysis protocol: A later analysis counted about 80 million unique TCR beta chains across the 666 repertoires, and around 12 million of these chains were shared by at least two donors. Raw reads were error-corrected and collapsed into unique sequences with a nearest-neighbor algorithm that merged closely related sequences to remove PCR and sequencing errors. Alignment of CDR3 sequences to IMGT reference sequences was used to assign V, D and J gene segments. For a sequence to be retained, a match of at least six nucleotides was required to both a V gene segment and a J gene segment. A rearrangement counted as productive if the CDR3 had no stop codons and remained in frame with V and J, and every other rearrangement counted as non-productive. Following IMGT convention, CDR3 was defined as the stretch from the second conserved V-encoded cysteine to the conserved J-encoded phenylalanine. The earlier analysis of roughly 590 of the donors excluded any sequence lacking an unambiguous match to a single V gene segment. An earlier analysis of 587 of the donors called V segments functional above 56.7% productive rearrangements and segregating when the between-donor standard deviation exceeded 5%. A statistical classification framework was built to diagnose cytomegalovirus status from the catalog of TCR beta chain sequences. In a later analysis, V and J genes were assigned by comparing TCR nucleotide sequences against IMGT/GENE-DB human TR gene sequences. The TCRdist pipeline was used in a later analysis to assign CDR3 sequences and most-parsimonious VDJ recombination scenarios. In a later analysis, each TCR beta chain was defined by its CDR3 amino acid sequence together with its V-gene family, and reads without a unique V-gene family were excluded. To address suspected cross-contamination and a sequencing artifact, a later analysis removed a few hundred highly shared, low-generation-probability nucleotide sequences. In a later analysis, a clonal expansion index for each public chain was calculated from normalized within-repertoire ranks of inferred template counts. In a later analysis, generation probabilities were computed with a VDJ recombination model fitted to out-of-frame rearrangements, and the resulting probabilities were checked against IGoR. In a later analysis, TCR-TCR, TCR-HLA and TCR-CMV co-occurrence was scored with hypergeometric tests, and a repertoire-size bias correction was applied to TCR pairs. To estimate false discovery rates, a later analysis permuted the HLA or CMV assignments 20 times. In a later analysis, co-occurring TCRs were grouped using DBSCAN, and TCRdist sequence similarity was added for clustering within HLA-allele-positive subsets. Repertoires with fewer than 30,000 or more than 120,000 public chains were left out of co-occurrence clustering, as were about 5 repertoires with anomalous nucleotide sharing. TCRdb mirrors the immuneACCESS table, restricted to in-frame sequences. Some clones are absent from its copies; in checked studies, under half trace to an unresolved V gene, and the reason for the others is unknown. From that table come the V and J calls and clone size; the DNA was used to work out D and trimming. Present in this sample are around 160,000 clones, 75% of which were seen just once. Jointly, the top ten make up roughly 5% of the sample.

General study outcomes and caveats: In an earlier analysis of about 600 of the donors, most TCR beta V segments appeared in productive rearrangements about 90% or about 30% of the time, broadly matching IMGT annotations. When HLA alleles, especially DR and DQ, strongly co-occurred, TCR associations were difficult to assign to individual alleles. The authors suggested that the approach could potentially be extended to other disease states and immunological phenotypes. Compared with the approximately 710-donor mean, donors in an Asian-associated ancestry cluster had fewer N-insertions in productive TCRs, according to a later genetic analysis. Sequencing depth was assumed to be roughly uniform across donors in the presence/absence analyses, though that assumption may not hold. A later analysis found that TCR association rates varied across HLA loci, with DRB1 alleles showing the most associated TCRs and HLA-C alleles the fewest. A further reported finding was that TCR beta sequences accurately predicted the HLA-A and HLA-B alleles for most subjects in the first cohort. In a later genetic analysis, a missense DCLRE1C variant was associated with V-gene and J-gene trimming of TCR beta chains, and the association was replicated in an independent cohort. The classifier was reported to diagnose cytomegalovirus status with high specificity and sensitivity in both the original cohort and the validation cohort. According to a later analysis, parvovirus B19, influenza, CMV and Epstein-Barr virus appeared linked to several top co-occurrence clusters. The study gave a list of under 200 TCR beta chains associated with cytomegalovirus. The cohort was sequenced for TCR beta chains only, and without alpha or paired-chain data the features that could be detected were limited. Across donors, most TCR sequences were observed very rarely, whereas some public TCRs were present in many individuals. Three of the identified cytomegalovirus-associated TCR beta chains were confirmed in vitro to be specific for cytomegalovirus antigens. Because HLA typing was unavailable for some donors at each locus, only the typed subset was used in association tests. A cluster of highly shared sequence variants was judged likely to be a technical artifact of the sequencing pipeline. Immune exposure information for the cohort was limited to CMV serostatus. Correlated functional status among segregating V segments might be attributable to linkage disequilibrium, but an unknown experimental factor could not be ruled out. Because counts were too low, around 17 rarely observed V segments, including chromosome 9 orphons, were left out of the earlier analysis of a few hundred of the donors. Some IMGT-functional V segments, including TRBV6-2 and TRBV6-3, could not be distinguished by the 87-base-pair reads and were therefore excluded. Compared with equally common non-associated chains, HLA-associated TCR beta chains in a later analysis were more clonally expanded and had lower generation probabilities. In a later analysis, 15,000 to 20,000 TCR beta sequences were associated with specific HLA alleles at a false discovery rate of 0.05. In a later analysis, most CMV-associated TCR beta chains were found to appear HLA-restricted, with HLA associations seemingly driven largely by CMV exposure.

Germline trimming: 1 base from V, 0 bases from J; junction bases outside gene matches: 5. CDR1 and CDR2 are drawn from the germline V gene: SGHAT, FQNNGV. The CDR3 holds 16 amino acids from the cysteine to the phenylalanine. Only CDR3 DNA is held: 48 bases, read in frame from base 1. Sequencing used PBMCs. The sequence came from a male donor in good health and CMV-seronegative. In this chain, TRBV11-2 is recombined with TRBJ2-7; 8 middle bases align to TRBD2. The CDR3 protein: CASSLARLAFSYEQYF. The bases read TGTGCCAGCAGCTTAGCACGACTAGCGTTCTCCTACGAGCAGTACTTC.